What follows are 26 T cell receptor beta chains derived from one specimen sequenced in a study of cytomegalovirus exposure and HLA in healthy donors. The PCR was carried out with 60 Vbeta primers and 13 Jbeta primers. Sequenced by immunoSEQ multiplex PCR; TCRdb stores in-frame clones only, minus some. The table includes 100,000 or so clones, 84% detected once. Sequenced: PBMCs. The receptors originated from a woman aged 18-29 years in good health and CMV-seronegative.

CDR3 in amino acids: CASSSPGQGARFF. The CDR3 region has the DNA TGTGCCAGCAGCTCACCGGGACAGGGGGCGAGGTTCTTC. The chain has TRBV5-6 and TRBJ2-1, with 12 bases identical to TRBD1. The CDR3 runs 13 residues. Trimming took 3 bases from V and 15 from J; bases not matched to a gene: 7. Germline CDR1 and CDR2: SGHDT and YYEEEE.

The table lists this clone with a count of one. The chain couples TRBV18 to TRBJ1-6; 7 positions agree with TRBD1. This CDR3 comprises 17 residues. Trimming removed 5 bases from V and 3 bases from J; junction bases left unmatched: 10. Germline V gene lookup returns CDR1 KGHSH and CDR2 LQKENI. The CDR3 nucleotides read TGTGCCAGCTCATCAGTCCAGACAGGGAACTATAATTCACCCCTCCACTTT. This sequence encodes CASSSVQTGNYNSPLHF. The full variable domain, in which reference TRBV18 and TRBJ1-6 provide the parts outside the CDR3, is NAGVMQNPRHLVRRRGQEARLRCSPMKGHSHVYWYRQLPEEGLKFMVYLQKENIIDESGMPKERFSAEFPKEGPSILRIQQVVRGDSAAYFCASSSVQTGNYNSPLHFGNGTRLTVT.

This clone was detected a few times. V and J are TRBV4-3 and TRBJ1-4; 10 bases are shared with TRBD1. V lost 7 bases and J lost 8; bases outside the gene matches: 10. Germline-derived CDR1 and CDR2 are LGHNA and YSLEER. CDR3 length: 15 residues. CDR3 region: CASKRGDRGGEKLFF. DNA of the CDR3: TGCGCCAGCAAAAGAGGGGACAGGGGAGGGGAAAAACTGTTTTTT.

V gene TRBV4-3 combines with J gene TRBJ1-2; 10 nucleotides line up with TRBD1. The CDR3 is 15 amino acids. CDR1 and CDR2 (germline): LGHNA, YSLEER. Trimming removed 0 bases from V and 7 bases from J; junction bases left unmatched: 5. This CDR3 is CASSQDLRDRGGYTF. CDR3 nucleotides: TGCGCCAGCAGCCAAGATCTTCGGGACAGGGGTGGCTACACCTTC.

The chain recombines TRBV27 with TRBJ2-1; 9 bases align to TRBD1. This CDR3 has 16 amino acids. Germline CDR1 is MNHEY and CDR2 is SMNVEV (reference sequence). The V gene end was trimmed by 5 bases and the J gene end by 6 bases; junction bases not matched to a gene: 11. The CDR3 spells CASSNTGTGTLNEQFF. As DNA, the CDR3 is TGTGCCAGCAGTAATACCGGGACAGGGACGCTCAATGAGCAGTTCTTC.

This chain links TRBV2 with TRBJ2-5, with TRBD2 matching over 7 bases. Germline assignment: CDR1 SNHLY and CDR2 FYNNEI. V was pared by 6 bases and J by 4 bases, with 11 bases of the junction left unmatched. The CDR3 is 15 amino acids. Here the CDR3 reads CASSGFAGERETQYF. CDR3 sequence (DNA): TGTGCCAGCAGCGGTTTTGCGGGGGAAAGAGAGACCCAGTACTTC.

The V and J genes are TRBV7-6 and TRBJ2-5; D might be TRBD1 (5 bases). The germline gives CDR1 SGHVS, CDR2 FNYEAQ. V lost 3 bases and J lost 0, with 17 bases in between. This CDR3 spans 17 amino acids. The chain's CDR3 is CASSFGWGGEYQETQYF. The CDR3 region has the DNA TGTGCCAGCAGCTTTGGATGGGGCGGTGAATACCAAGAGACCCAGTACTTC.

V is TRBV6-1 and J is TRBJ2-7, with D perhaps matching TRBD1 (5 bases). Germline-derived CDR1 and CDR2 are MNHNS and SASEGT. The CDR3 covers 15 residues. V lost 6 bases and J 0 bases, leaving 15 bases between the germline ends. This CDR3 reads CASRRIRESSYEQYF. The CDR3 nucleotides read TGTGCCAGCAGGAGGATCAGGGAAAGCTCCTACGAGCAGTACTTC.

CDR3 amino acids: CASSFPGQGTEAFF. The CDR3 nucleotides read TGTGCCAGCAGTTTTCCGGGACAGGGAACTGAAGCTTTCTTT. The V and J genes are TRBV28 and TRBJ1-1, with TRBD1 identical over 9 bases. The V and J ends lost 3 bases and 5 bases, in that order; junction bases with no gene match: 4. Germline CDR1 reads MDHEN; CDR2 reads SYDVKM. The CDR3 covers 14 residues. The complete variable domain, with remaining parts taken from reference TRBV28 and TRBJ1-1, reads DVKVTQSSRYLVKRTGEKVFLECVQDMDHENMFWYRQDPGLGLRLIYFSYDVKMKEKGDIPEGYSVSREKKERFSLILESASTNQTSMYLCASSFPGQGTEAFFGQGTRLTVV.

The V gene is TRBV28, the J gene TRBJ2-1, with D possibly matching TRBD2 (5 bases). The ends were cut back, 3 bases at V and 6 bases at J, with 15 bases in the middle. The CDR3 covers 15 residues. Germline V lookup: CDR1 MDHEN, CDR2 SYDVKM. The CDR3 reads CASSFRGLAGNEQFF. The CDR3 DNA sequence: TGTGCCAGCAGTTTTCGCGGCTTGGCGGGCAATGAGCAGTTCTTC.

The chain joins TRBV5-6 to TRBJ2-3; D is undetermined. V was trimmed by 1 base and J by 6 bases, leaving 9 bases between them. Germline V gene lookup returns CDR1 SGHDT and CDR2 YYEEEE. The CDR3 totals 13 residues. DNA for the CDR3: TGTGCCAGCAGCTTGTTCCCTTCGGATACGCAGTATTTT. Protein sequence: CASSLFPSDTQYF. The whole variable domain, filled in from reference TRBV5-6 and TRBJ2-3, reads DAGVTQSPTHLIKTRGQQVTLRCSPKSGHDTVSWYQQALGQGPQFIFQYYEEEERQRGNFPDRFSGHQFPNYSSELNVNALLLGDSALYLCASSLFPSDTQYFGPGTRLTVL.

V is TRBV11-1 and J is TRBJ2-7, with a weak D call TRBD1 (6 bases). V was shortened by 5 bases and J by 2 bases, with 13 bases between the two germline ends. The length of the CDR3 is 14 residues. Per the germline V gene, CDR1 is SGHAT and CDR2 is FQDESV (reference sequence). CDR3 region: CASSTTTGTYEQYF. The DNA for the CDR3 is TGTGCCAGCAGCACCACGACAGGTACCTACGAGCAGTACTTC. The whole variable domain, remainder taken from reference TRBV11-1 and TRBJ2-7, is EAEVAQSPRYKITEKSQAVAFWCDPISGHATLYWYRQILGQGPELLVQFQDESVVDDSQLPKDRFSAERLKGVDSTLKIQPAELGDSAMYLCASSTTTGTYEQYFGPGTRLTVT.

CDR3 in DNA: TGTGCCAGCAGCGTAGACGGGACTAGCGGGGGGTCCCCCTACAATGAGCAGTTCTTC. Amino acid sequence: CASSVDGTSGGSPYNEQFF. The V gene is TRBV9, the J gene TRBJ2-1; 15 nucleotides agree with TRBD2. Germline CDR1 reads SGDLS; CDR2 reads YYNGEE. The CDR3 spans 19 residues. V was pared by 0 bases and J by 2 bases, with 6 bases of the junction left unmatched.

V usage is TRBV2 and J usage is TRBJ2-5, with TRBD2 identical over 13 bases. This CDR3 has 15 amino acids. Germline values: CDR1 SNHLY, CDR2 FYNNEI. Trimming cost V 8 bases and J 3 bases; bases outside gene matches: 6. CDR3 loop: CASLLGLAGKETQYF. Written as DNA, the CDR3 is TGTGCCAGCCTACTGGGACTAGCGGGAAAAGAGACCCAGTACTTC.

V usage is TRBV5-4 and J usage is TRBJ2-3; D might be TRBD1 (5 bases). Germline-derived CDR1 and CDR2 are SGHNT and YYREEE (reference sequence). Trimming stripped 1 base from V and 2 bases from J, with 8 bases between. The CDR3 has 14 residues. The CDR3: CASSLTGVTDTQYF. The CDR3 coding sequence is TGTGCCAGCAGCTTGACAGGAGTCACAGATACGCAGTATTTT.

The chain joins TRBV5-1 to TRBJ1-1; unclear D gene. Between the trimmed V and J ends, which lost 3 bases and 0 bases, there was a span of 15 bases. Germline CDR1 reads SGHRS; CDR2 reads YFSETQ. This CDR3 contains 16 residues. CDR3 bases: TGCGCCAGCAGCTCAACGAGTGGAGGGATGAACACTGAAGCTTTCTTT. Translating gives CASSSTSGGMNTEAFF.

The chain couples TRBV11-2 to TRBJ1-2; D is uncertain. Trimming left V 0 bases short and J 2 bases short, with 7 bases between. The germline gives CDR1 SGHAT, CDR2 FQNNGV. This CDR3 is 14 amino acids long. CDR3: CASSLDPRNYGYTF. CDR3 bases: TGTGCCAGCAGCTTAGATCCCCGGAACTATGGCTACACCTTC.

The rearrangement joins TRBV5-1 to TRBJ2-1; maybe TRBD2 (6 bases). The CDR3 totals 15 residues. Germline CDR1 is SGHRS and CDR2 is YFSETQ. V shed 6 bases and J shed 7 bases, with 20 bases lying between them. The CDR3 DNA reads TGCGCCAGCACCCCTTTGGGACTTATCCCTAATGAGCAGTTCTTC. Translated, it gives CASTPLGLIPNEQFF.

The genes are TRBV15 and TRBJ2-1; 7 bases match TRBD2. The length of the CDR3 is 14 residues. Germline CDR1 is LNHNV and CDR2 is YYDKDF (reference sequence). Trimming cost V 0 bases and J 12 bases; bases outside gene matches: 8. CDR3: CATSRDLTGGRQFF. The DNA of the CDR3 is TGTGCCACCAGCAGAGATCTCACGGGAGGAAGGCAGTTCTTC.

The chain links TRBV7-8 to TRBJ2-5; TRBD1 matches 7 bases. V dropped 5 bases and J dropped 2; count of bases not matched to a gene: 8. The CDR3 has 15 residues. The germline gives CDR1 SGHVS, CDR2 FQNEAQ. The CDR3 is CASSDRSGGQETQYF. DNA of the CDR3: TGTGCCAGCAGCGATCGTTCAGGGGGACAAGAGACCCAGTACTTC.

The rearrangement links TRBV5-4 to TRBJ2-1; 10 nucleotides line up with TRBD2. V lost 9 bases and J lost 3; bases outside the gene matches: 3. The CDR3 has 13 amino acids. Per germline, CDR1 SGHNT and CDR2 YYREEE (reference sequence). The CDR3 spells CAISSGSYNEQFF. The CDR3 DNA reads as TGTGCCATTTCTAGCGGGAGCTACAATGAGCAGTTCTTC.

This sequence joins TRBV19 and TRBJ2-2; D may be TRBD1 (6 bases). Trimming took 1 base from V and 0 from J, leaving 9 bases between them. CDR1 is LNHDA and CDR2 is SQIVND in the germline V gene (reference sequence). The CDR3 runs to 16 residues. This CDR3 is CASSIVQGPNTGELFF. Written as DNA, the CDR3 is TGTGCCAGTAGTATAGTACAGGGTCCGAACACCGGGGAGCTGTTTTTT.

The V call is TRBV6-5, the J call TRBJ2-3, with D unresolved. V lost 6 bases to trimming and J lost 5 bases, with 15 bases between them. The CDR3 sequence is 14 residues long. Germline-derived CDR1 and CDR2 are MNHEY and SVGAGI. This CDR3 reads CASSPSRPVDTQYF. Written as DNA, the CDR3 is TGTGCCAGCAGCCCCTCTAGGCCGGTAGATACGCAGTATTTT.

The CDR3 sequence is CASSLRVRQDNQPQHF. CDR3 nucleotide sequence: TGTGCCAGCAGCTTAAGGGTCCGACAGGACAATCAGCCCCAGCATTTT. The chain has TRBV7-8 and TRBJ1-5; D is perhaps TRBD1 (6 bases). Trimming removed 2 bases from V and 3 bases from J, with 14 bases in between. In germline, CDR1 is SGHVS, CDR2 FQNEAQ. This CDR3 contains 16 residues. The whole variable domain, remainder taken from reference TRBV7-8 and TRBJ1-5, is GAGVSQSPRYKVAKRGQDVALRCDPISGHVSLFWYQQALGQGPEFLTYFQNEAQLDKSGLPSDRFFAERPEGSVSTLKIQRTQQEDSAVYLCASSLRVRQDNQPQHFGDGTRLSIL.

The chain combines TRBV29-1 with TRBJ2-7; 9 nucleotides align to TRBD2. J gave up 2 bases and V 5 bases, and 7 bases lay outside the gene matches. The CDR3 runs 14 residues. Germline CDR1 SQVTM, CDR2 ANQGSEA. The chain's CDR3 is CSVLSGRITYEQYF. CDR3 coding DNA: TGCAGCGTTCTAAGCGGGAGGATCACCTACGAGCAGTACTTC.

The gene calls are TRBV2 and TRBJ1-5; D is undetermined. Germline V gene sequence: CDR1 SNHLY, CDR2 FYNNEI. V lost 4 bases, J lost 4 bases, and 11 bases lay in between. The CDR3 contains 14 residues. CDR3: CASSGWAVNQPQHF. In DNA form, the CDR3 reads TGTGCCAGCAGTGGTTGGGCCGTTAATCAGCCCCAGCATTTT. Using reference TRBV2 and TRBJ1-5 for the parts outside the CDR3, the full variable domain is EPEVTQTPSHQVTQMGQEVILRCVPISNHLYFYWYRQILGQKVEFLVSFYNNEISEKSEIFDDQFSVERPDGSNFTLKIRSTKLEDSAMYFCASSGWAVNQPQHFGDGTRLSIL.